The next 15 T cell receptor beta chains were all read from a single sample in a study of regulatory T cells in long-lasting Graves disease (dated by TCRdb to the early 2020s). Receptor amplification or capture employed multiplex PCR. The run used an Illumina HiSeq 4000. iRepertoire HTBI primers and Arm-PCR amplification of CDR3 regions were used to construct TCR beta libraries. Through fastp at Q25 and MiXCR, TCRdb rebuilt clones from the public reads, retaining in-frame beta chains. Each entry merges the rows of one CDR3 protein and shows their most common DNA and genes. This sample is represented by more than 300,000 distinct CDR3 sequences; about 16% of them were singletons. The ten top clones hold around 20% of the sample. Per the publication, the time point label means: newly diagnosed GD, antithyroid drugs for less than 3 months. For both TCR sequencing and RNA sequencing, RNA was extracted from PBMCs in TRIzol.

A further study also used this sample, focusing on T cells in Graves' hyperthyroidism and ophthalmopathy.

The sample in question was peripheral blood mononuclear cells (PBMCs), obtained at new diagnosis, from a patient treated with antithyroid drugs. The receptors come from a woman between 18 and 29 years old with Graves disease. Donor details come from another sample of the same person, matched by shared clones.

This clonotype has a handful of counts. The chain employs TRBV4-1 and TRBJ2-2, with 10 positions matching TRBD1. The CDR3 length is 17 residues. The V gene end was trimmed by 4 bases and the J gene end by 4 bases; junction bases not matched to a gene: 9. CDR1 is MGHRA and CDR2 is YSYEKL in the germline V gene. For the CDR3, the DNA is TGCGCCAGCAGCCGCGACAGGGGGCGGGGAGGCACCGGGGAGCTGTTTTTT. Translated, it gives CASSRDRGRGGTGELFF.

At least ten counts were recorded for this clonotype. CDR3 in amino acids: CARTHSAGHPEVNTEAFF. The CDR3 DNA reads as TGTGCCAGGACCCACTCTGCGGGACACCCGGAGGTGAACACTGAAGCTTTCTTT. The gene calls are TRBV7-3 and TRBJ1-1; D is perhaps TRBD1 (6 bases). The CDR3 runs 18 residues. Trimming took off 9 bases at V and 0 bases at J, with 26 bases between the two ends. Germline V gives CDR1 SGHTA, CDR2 FQGTGA.

The rearrangement uses TRBV7-3 and TRBJ2-2, with D possibly called TRBD1 or TRBD2 (5 bases each). The CDR3 runs to 15 residues. CDR1 is SGHTA and CDR2 is FQGTGA in the germline V gene. V was pared by 5 bases and J by 4 bases, with 14 bases between. CDR3 DNA: TGTGCCAGCAGCACCGGGACCTGGGGCACCGGGGAGCTGTTTTTT. Encoded protein: CASSTGTWGTGELFF.

This clonotype was seen repeatedly, ten times or more. V gene TRBV7-2 combines with J gene TRBJ2-1; 7 bases agree with TRBD1. Looked up from germline, CDR1 is SGHTA and CDR2 is FQGNSA. The J segment lost 3 bases and the V segment lost 4 bases, leaving 3 bases of the junction unmatched. The CDR3 is 14 residues long. The CDR3 coding sequence is TGTGCCAGCAGCTACCGACAGGGCTACAATGAGCAGTTCTTC. Protein sequence: CASSYRQGYNEQFF.

This clonotype was picked up many times. The rearrangement uses TRBV5-1 and TRBJ2-7; TRBD1 aligns across 8 bases. V was pared by 0 bases and J by 3 bases, with 14 bases of the junction left unmatched. This CDR3 region has 18 residues. The germline gives CDR1 SGHRS, CDR2 YFSETQ. The CDR3 is CASSLDKSGRGQVYEQYF. In nucleotides, the CDR3 is TGCGCCAGCAGCTTGGATAAAAGTGGTCGGGGACAGGTCTACGAGCAGTACTTC.

A remark on this clonotype: This could be a read error, since a much larger clone is one nucleotide away. V usage is TRBV18 and J usage is TRBJ2-3, with D perhaps matching TRBD1 (5 bases). The V gene's germline CDR1 is KGHSH and CDR2 LQKENI. The CDR3 has 16 residues. CDR3 region: CASSPLGTTLTGTQYF. The CDR3 nucleotides read TGTGCCAGCTCACCATTAGGCACCACCCTAACAGGTACGCAGTATTTT.

The rearrangement links TRBV4-1 to TRBJ2-3; TRBD2 agrees at 7 bases. Germline loops: CDR1 MGHRA, CDR2 YSYEKL. The CDR3 runs 15 residues. The ends lost 1 base at V and 4 bases at J; junction bases unmatched: 5. The DNA for the CDR3 is TGCGCCAGCAGCCAAGCTAGCGGAGACTCAGATACGCAGTATTTT. This translates into CASSQASGDSDTQYF.

This clonotype was observed many times. The J gene is TRBJ2-3, the V gene TRBV5-1, with no clear D. Germline V CDR1 and CDR2: SGHRS, YFSETQ. V lost 3 bases and J 3 bases, leaving 5 bases between the germline ends. CDR3 length equals 12 residues. The CDR3 DNA is TGCGCCAGCAGCTACCGAACAGATACGCAGTATTTT. It codes for CASSYRTDTQYF.

This clonotype showed up many times. The chain uses TRBV29-1 and TRBJ2-7; 9 nucleotides agree with TRBD2. This CDR3 comprises 14 residues. V lost 6 bases to trimming and J lost 0 bases; unmatched junction nucleotides: 6. In germline, CDR1 is SQVTM, CDR2 ANQGSEA. In DNA, the CDR3 is TGCAGCGTGGGCGCGGGAGGGAACTCCTACGAGCAGTACTTC. Amino acids: CSVGAGGNSYEQYF.

This clonotype was recorded a few times. The genes are TRBV9 and TRBJ1-5, with a weak D call TRBD1 (6 bases). The CDR3 covers 17 residues. V lost 3 bases and J lost 0, with 16 bases in between. Germline CDR1 reads SGDLS; CDR2 reads YYNGEE. The CDR3 spells CASSAEGGPNSNQPQHF. In DNA, the CDR3 is TGTGCCAGCAGCGCGGAGGGGGGACCGAATAGCAATCAGCCCCAGCATTTT.

In its sample, this clonotype was seen many times. This chain uses TRBV6-2 or TRBV6-3 with TRBJ1-2; D call uncertain. V lost 7 bases, J lost 6 bases, and 12 bases lay in between. The CDR3 covers 12 residues. Germline CDR1 reads MNHEY; CDR2 reads SVGEGT. Written as DNA, the CDR3 is TGTGCCAGCAACACTCCCTTGGATGGCTACACCTTC. Translation gives CASNTPLDGYTF.

The sample holds many counts of this clonotype. The chain recombines TRBV30 with TRBJ2-1; 7 bases map to TRBD1. Germline lookup yields CDR1 GTSNPN and CDR2 SVGIG (reference sequence). This CDR3 is built from 12 residues. Trimming at V came to 3 bases and at J to 7 bases, leaving 3 bases not matched to a gene. CDR3 nucleotides: TGTGCCTGGAGCCTCAGGGGGAATGAGCAGTTCTTC. Translating gives CAWSLRGNEQFF.

V usage is TRBV7-9 and J usage is TRBJ2-7; the match to TRBD2 covers 8 bases. This CDR3 has 14 residues. Germline V gene lookup returns CDR1 SEHNR and CDR2 FQNEAQ (reference sequence). The ends lost 5 bases at V and 0 bases at J; junction bases unmatched: 3. CDR3 loop: CASSISGDSYEQYF. The CDR3 coding sequence is TGTGCCAGCAGCATTAGCGGGGACTCCTACGAGCAGTACTTC.

This clonotype was detected many times. The chain combines TRBV6-1 with TRBJ1-5; D not resolved. V was pared by 8 bases and J by 2 bases, with 7 bases between. Looked up from germline, CDR1 is MNHNS and CDR2 is SASEGT. CDR3 length equals 12 residues. CDR3 loop: CASAGGNQPQHF. In DNA form, the CDR3 reads TGTGCCAGCGCAGGTGGCAATCAGCCCCAGCATTTT.

This clonotype occurred many times. The gene calls are TRBV24-1 and TRBJ2-5, with 8 nucleotides matching TRBD1. Germline CDR1 KGHDR, CDR2 SFDVKD. Unmatched junction bases numbered 5, after V lost 1 base and J lost 8 bases. The CDR3 is 14 amino acids. DNA of the CDR3: TGTGCCACCAGTGATTTCGGACAGGGAAAAACCCAGTACTTC. It translates to CATSDFGQGKTQYF.